This TCR beta chain was recorded in a study of blood T cell repertoires in COVID-19. Study information: The United States, Italy and Spain were the sources of the acute and convalescent COVID-19 samples. Nucleic acid was either cDNA or gDNA, and it came from T cells, B-cell-depleted T cells, or PBMCs.

Germline lookup yields CDR1 LGHNA and CDR2 YSLEER. This CDR3 contains 15 residues. Trimming removed 1 base from V and 8 bases from J, with 15 bases in between. Per the authors' pipeline: Cell counts per sample came from amplifying reference gene primers. The assay was immunoSEQ multiplex PCR, and TCRdb's table has in-frame clones only and misses some. D and trimming come from the DNA, and the V and J calls and clone size come from that table. The sample contains 250,000 to 350,000 clones, around 89% of which appear only once. The sample taken for sequencing was peripheral blood. The sequence came from a young woman who had recovered from COVID-19. The V and J genes are TRBV4-3 and TRBJ2-1, with a possible D match to TRBD2 (6 bases). CDR3 sequence (DNA): TGCGCCAGCAGCCAAGTCCGGCTAGCGAGCTATGAGCAGTTCTTC. Its translation is CASSQVRLASYEQFF.